These T cell receptor beta chains were read from a single sample in a study of blood T cells in healthy people across ages. Via MiXCR, TCRdb re-called the 5' RACE reads, giving one row per CDR3 protein. Of 980,000 or so distinct CDR3 sequences listed, roughly 48% were seen once; the top ten hold roughly 13%. The sample comprised blood. The receptor set was obtained from a man under 40 in good health. Both conserved end residues are part of each CDR3. D genes are given only for firm matches. The size of a clone is reported for some rows only, either as once, few or many, or as a class for expanded clones.

cdr3_aa cdr3_nt j_call clone_size v_call d_call
CSAGVGEETQYF TGCAGCGCTGGGGTGGGGGAAGAGACCCAGTACTTC TRBJ2-5 . TRBV29-1 .
CATSDRGLSDTQYF TGTGCCACCAGTGACCGGGGACTTTCAGATACGCAGTATTTT TRBJ2-3 . TRBV24-1 .
CASSHRFSYNEQFF TGTGCCAGCAGTCACAGGTTCTCCTACAATGAGCAGTTCTTC TRBJ2-1 few TRBV6-5 .
CSARDTSKAQYF TGCAGTGCCAGAGATACCTCGAAGGCCCAGTACTTC TRBJ2-5 few TRBV20-1 .
CASSLEGGLAGANVLTF TGTGCCAGCAGCTTAGAGGGGGGCCTAGCTGGGGCCAACGTCCTGACTTTC TRBJ2-6 . TRBV7-2 .
CSARPMTGDGYTF TGCAGTGCTAGACCGATGACGGGGGATGGCTACACCTTC TRBJ1-2 . TRBV20-1 .
CASSLVYPGGNSPLHF TGTGCCAGCAGCTTAGTTTACCCAGGGGGTAATTCACCCCTCCACTTT TRBJ1-6 . TRBV7-9 TRBD1
CASSWVYTQYF TGTGCCAGCAGCTGGGTGTATACGCAGTATTTT TRBJ2-3 many TRBV13 .
CSAPSPGAANGKLFF TGCAGTGCCCCAAGCCCGGGGGCTGCTAATGGAAAACTGTTTTTT TRBJ1-4 . TRBV20-1 .
CASSLGSENQPQHF TGCGCCAGCAGCTTGGGTTCGGAGAATCAGCCCCAGCATTTT TRBJ1-5 . TRBV5-1 .
CATRGRLDTDTQYF TGTGCCACCCGGGGGCGTCTCGACACAGATACGCAGTATTTT TRBJ2-3 few TRBV12-3/TRBV12-4 .
CAISHDGSTNEKLFF TGTGCCATCAGCCATGACGGCTCAACTAATGAAAAACTGTTTTTT TRBJ1-4 . TRBV7-9 .
CASSYGGTIYNEQYF TGTGCCAGCAGTTACGGGGGGACGATATACAATGAGCAGTACTTC TRBJ2-7 once TRBV6-2/TRBV6-3 .
CASSLLRGDGYTF TGTGCCAGCAGTTTACTGCGAGGTGACGGCTACACCTTC TRBJ1-2 . TRBV28 .
CSVVRTGNTGELFF TGCAGCGTTGTTCGGACAGGGAACACCGGGGAGCTGTTTTTT TRBJ2-2 . TRBV29-1 TRBD1